The next 32 T cell receptor beta chains were all read from a single sample in a study of blood T cell repertoires in COVID-19. Profiling relied on immunoSEQ multiplex PCR, and the TCRdb table lists in-frame clones only, not all of them. This sample has nearly 45,000 clones, with around 80% found just once. Sequencing input: peripheral blood. The receptors come from an older man with acute or convalescent COVID-19.

The V call is TRBV7-2, the J call TRBJ2-7; D is perhaps TRBD1 (6 bases). The CDR3 length is 14 residues. Looked up from germline, CDR1 is SGHTA and CDR2 is FQGNSA. The germline V and J ends were trimmed by 6 bases and 2 bases, with 14 bases remaining between them. CDR3 nucleotides: TGTGCCAGCAGATCAGGGGCGAACCCCTACGAGCAGTACTTC. Translating it yields CASRSGANPYEQYF.

V gene TRBV6-2 or TRBV6-3 combines with J gene TRBJ1-2; TRBD1 is a possible D gene (5 bases). The germline gives CDR1 MNHEY, CDR2 SVGEGT. The CDR3 is 16 amino acids. Trimming took 5 bases from V and 4 from J, leaving 20 bases between them. DNA for the CDR3: TGTGCCAGCAGTGACCCCCGGGGCAGAGCGGGCTATGGCTACACCTTC. Translating it yields CASSDPRGRAGYGYTF.

The chain has TRBV3-1 (or the pseudogene TRBV3-2) and TRBJ1-1, with TRBD1 as a possible D gene (5 bases). Germline V gene data show CDR1 as LGHDT and CDR2 as YNNKEL (reference sequence). This CDR3 has 16 amino acids. V shed 1 base and J shed 2 bases, with 14 bases lying between them. The CDR3 nucleotides are TGTGCCAGCAGCCAAGTAGGTAAGGGGCTCAACACTGAAGCTTTCTTT. Its translation: CASSQVGKGLNTEAFF.

This chain uses TRBV2 with TRBJ1-4; 7 bases are shared with TRBD1. The trim removed 6 bases at V and 2 bases at J, leaving 3 bases unmatched. This CDR3 spans 14 amino acids. Per the germline V gene, CDR1 is SNHLY and CDR2 is FYNNEI. The CDR3 DNA follows: TGTGCCAGCAGGACAGGGTCCACTAATGAAAAACTGTTTTTT. It is translated as CASRTGSTNEKLFF.

The V gene is TRBV4-2, the J gene TRBJ2-1; D possibly corresponds to TRBD2 (5 bases). Germline loops: CDR1 LGHNA, CDR2 YNFKEQ. This CDR3 has 16 amino acids. V lost 0 bases and J 3 bases, leaving 12 bases between the germline ends. This chain's CDR3 is CASSQERSGSYNEQFF. CDR3 coding DNA: TGTGCCAGCAGCCAAGAAAGAAGCGGAAGCTACAATGAGCAGTTCTTC.

This clone has just one count. The gene calls are TRBV7-3 and TRBJ1-2, with 9 bases fitting TRBD1. After removal of 8 bases from V and 7 bases from J, the junction contained 11 bases not matched to a gene. CDR3 length equals 14 residues. CDR1 and CDR2 from the germline V gene are SGHTA and FQGTGA. CDR3: CASSSQGATGGYTF. The DNA of the CDR3 is TGTGCCAGCTCCTCACAGGGGGCGACGGGTGGCTACACCTTC.

This clone was seen once. V gene TRBV4-3 combines with J gene TRBJ1-1; D is possibly TRBD1 (6 bases). Trimming took 3 bases from V and 5 from J, leaving 10 bases between them. Looked up from germline, CDR1 is LGHNA and CDR2 is YSLEER. The CDR3 sequence is 13 residues long. CDR3 coding DNA: TGCGCCAGCAGCCAGCAGGGGTGGACTGAAGCTTTCTTT. Translating gives CASSQQGWTEAFF.

The rearrangement links TRBV6-6 to TRBJ1-1; tentatively, D is TRBD1 (5 bases). V shed 4 bases and J shed 7 bases, with 7 bases lying between them. The CDR3 contains 11 residues. Germline V lookup: CDR1 MNHNY, CDR2 SVGAGI (reference sequence). The CDR3 DNA sequence: TGTGCCAGCAGTTCTGACAGTGAAGCTTTCTTT. This encodes CASSSDSEAFF.

This rearrangement joins TRBV29-1 to TRBJ1-2; weak D call: TRBD1 (6 bases). V lost 1 base to trimming and J lost 4 bases, with 16 bases between them. The CDR3 has 15 amino acids. The V gene's germline CDR1 is SQVTM and CDR2 ANQGSEA. CDR3 region: CSVEGRGDIGYGYTF. The CDR3 DNA is TGCAGCGTTGAAGGCAGGGGCGATATAGGCTATGGCTACACCTTC.

Only a few counts were recorded for this clone. The chain couples TRBV4-3 to TRBJ2-7, with a possible D match to TRBD1 (6 bases). With 4 bases removed from V and 5 bases from J, the gap between germline ends came to 15 bases. Germline-derived CDR1 and CDR2 are LGHNA and YSLEER. The CDR3 has 14 amino acids. The CDR3 protein is CASSRNIGGHEQYF. CDR3 nucleotides: TGCGCCAGCAGCCGGAACATAGGGGGTCACGAGCAGTACTTC.

J is TRBJ1-1 and V is TRBV9; D unresolved. The CDR3 consists of 17 residues. V lost 0 bases, J lost 2 bases, and 17 bases lay in between. Germline V gives CDR1 SGDLS, CDR2 YYNGEE. This chain's CDR3 is CASSVDDKISVNTEAFF. CDR3 nucleotides: TGTGCCAGCAGCGTAGACGATAAGATCAGCGTAAACACTGAAGCTTTCTTT.

The chain couples TRBV18 to TRBJ1-2, with 7 nucleotides matching TRBD1. With V trimmed by 3 bases and J by 4 bases, 11 bases remained unmatched. This CDR3 is built from 16 residues. The germline CDR1 and CDR2 sequences are KGHSH and LQKENI. The CDR3 reads CASSPGTRQGGYGYTF. In nucleotides, the CDR3 is TGTGCCAGCTCACCCGGAACACGACAGGGTGGCTATGGCTACACCTTC.

The chain recombines TRBV18 with TRBJ1-4; 7 nucleotides line up with TRBD1. CDR1 KGHSH and CDR2 LQKENI come from the germline V gene. This CDR3 spans 14 amino acids. V lost 3 bases and J lost 4; bases outside the gene matches: 2. In DNA form, the CDR3 reads TGTGCCAGCTCACCGGGACAGCATAATGAAAAACTGTTTTTT. Its protein is CASSPGQHNEKLFF.

The V gene is TRBV6-5, the J gene TRBJ2-1; 9 positions agree with TRBD1. J was trimmed by 6 bases and V by 0 bases; bases with no gene match: 6. The CDR3 spans 16 residues. Germline values: CDR1 MNHEY, CDR2 SVGAGI. This chain's CDR3 is CASSYSRRTGVNEQFF. CDR3 nucleotides: TGTGCCAGCAGTTACTCCCGTCGGACAGGGGTCAATGAGCAGTTCTTC.

V usage is TRBV28 and J usage is TRBJ2-7; TRBD1 agrees at 7 bases. Germline-derived CDR1 and CDR2 are MDHEN and SYDVKM. The CDR3 spans 13 residues. V trimming: 8 bases; J trimming: 5 bases; junction bases outside the gene matches: 9. The CDR3 is CASGQQGSHEQYF. The CDR3 coding sequence is TGTGCCAGCGGTCAACAGGGGTCCCACGAGCAGTACTTC.

CDR3 region: CASRDGTGLTEAFF. The CDR3 region has the DNA TGTGCCAGCAGGGATGGGACAGGGCTCACTGAAGCTTTCTTT. The chain uses TRBV28 and TRBJ1-1; 9 nucleotides agree with TRBD1. The CDR3 totals 14 residues. Germline assignment: CDR1 MDHEN and CDR2 SYDVKM. After removal of 6 bases from V and 4 bases from J, the junction contained 6 bases not matched to a gene.

This chain uses TRBV6-2 or TRBV6-3 with TRBJ2-5; the match to TRBD2 covers 7 bases. Germline CDR1 MNHEY, CDR2 SVGEGT. The CDR3 has 16 amino acids. Trimming cost V 5 bases and J 2 bases; bases outside gene matches: 11. In DNA form, the CDR3 reads TGTGCCAGCAGTCGGGGATATCCCGGGAGGCAAGAGACCCAGTACTTC. Protein: CASSRGYPGRQETQYF.

The genes are TRBV18 and TRBJ2-1; D call uncertain. The CDR3 loop spans 16 amino acids. The V end lost 1 base, the J end lost 0 bases, and 10 bases lay between the germline ends. From germline, CDR1 is KGHSH and CDR2 LQKENI. The CDR3 bases are TGTGCCAGCTCACCACGAGGCAGCAGCTCCTACAATGAGCAGTTCTTC. Its protein product is CASSPRGSSSYNEQFF.

V and J are TRBV19 and TRBJ1-1; possibly TRBD1 for D (6 bases). This CDR3 is built from 14 residues. Trimming removed 1 base from V and 4 bases from J, with 10 bases in between. The germline V gene has CDR1 LNHDA and CDR2 SQIVND (reference sequence). The CDR3 loop is CASSIVAGATEAFF. CDR3 sequence (DNA): TGTGCCAGTAGTATAGTCGCAGGGGCCACTGAAGCTTTCTTT.

This rearrangement joins TRBV7-2 to TRBJ2-3, with a weak D call TRBD2 (5 bases). V was clipped by 10 bases and J by 2 bases, with 16 bases between them. The CDR3 is 14 amino acids. The germline V gene has CDR1 SGHTA and CDR2 FQGNSA. The CDR3 nucleotides read TGTGCCACCCAACGCGGGCACACCACAGATACGCAGTATTTT. Its translation is CATQRGHTTDTQYF.

V is TRBV6-5 and J is TRBJ1-2; tentatively, D is TRBD1 (6 bases). CDR1 is MNHEY, CDR2 SVGAGI, per germline. The CDR3 covers 13 residues. The V end lost 9 bases, the J end lost 1 base, and 12 bases lay between the germline ends. CDR3 sequence reads: CASTTGFNYGYTF. In DNA form, the CDR3 reads TGTGCCAGTACAACAGGGTTTAACTATGGCTACACCTTC.

This clone came up once. J is TRBJ1-6 and V is TRBV6-4; perhaps TRBD1 as D (6 bases). Between the trimmed V and J ends, which lost 2 bases and 7 bases, there was a span of 18 bases. This CDR3 has 17 amino acids. In germline, CDR1 is MRHNA, CDR2 SNTAGT. The CDR3 spells CASSDDRQAVGNSPLHF. For the CDR3, the DNA is TGTGCCAGCAGTGACGACAGACAGGCAGTGGGGAATTCACCCCTCCACTTT.

The gene calls are TRBV19 and TRBJ1-5; tentative D call: TRBD1 (6 bases). The CDR3 contains 12 residues. V was clipped by 6 bases and J by 7 bases, with 10 bases between them. Germline V lookup: CDR1 LNHDA, CDR2 SQIVND (reference sequence). Here the CDR3 DNA reads TGTGCCAGTAGAGGCACAGGGCAGCCCCAGCATTTT. As protein: CASRGTGQPQHF.

This clone occurred a few times. The rearrangement uses TRBV7-2 and TRBJ2-7, with D perhaps TRBD1 (5 bases). Germline CDR1 is SGHTA and CDR2 is FQGNSA. The CDR3 is 13 residues long. V shed 1 base and J shed 5 bases, with 9 bases lying between them. In DNA, the CDR3 is TGTGCCAGCAGCTTAGTCAGGGTGGACGAGCAGTACTTC. Encoded protein: CASSLVRVDEQYF.

J is TRBJ1-1 and V is TRBV7-9; a weak D match, TRBD1 (5 bases). Germline V gives CDR1 SEHNR, CDR2 FQNEAQ (reference sequence). Trimming left V 4 bases short and J 4 bases short, with 22 bases between. The CDR3 has 17 amino acids. CDR3 DNA: TGTGCCAGCAGCTACGGTGGGCAGGGACTCGGGGGCACTGAAGCTTTCTTT. This gives the protein CASSYGGQGLGGTEAFF.

The chain recombines TRBV7-2 with TRBJ1-1, with D unclear. The CDR3 totals 14 residues. The ends were cut back, 6 bases at V and 0 bases at J, with 11 bases in the middle. The germline gives CDR1 SGHTA, CDR2 FQGNSA. The CDR3 loop reads CASSRELMNTEAFF. Here the CDR3 DNA reads TGTGCCAGCAGTCGCGAACTAATGAACACTGAAGCTTTCTTT.

This sequence joins TRBV6-5 and TRBJ1-2; the D is unclear. V was shortened by 6 bases and J by 1 base, with 15 bases between the two germline ends. CDR1 MNHEY and CDR2 SVGAGI come from the germline V gene. The CDR3 covers 15 residues. CDR3 protein: CASRIDGNLNYGYTF. The CDR3 DNA reads as TGTGCCAGCAGAATAGACGGGAACCTTAACTATGGCTACACCTTC.

The rearrangement joins TRBV4-1 to TRBJ2-2; D uncertain. Germline V gene data show CDR1 as MGHRA and CDR2 as YSYEKL. Between the trimmed V and J ends, which lost 2 bases and 0 bases, there was a span of 7 bases. The CDR3 length is 15 residues. The CDR3: CASSQNRPNTGELFF. The CDR3 nucleotides are TGCGCCAGCAGCCAAAATCGTCCGAACACCGGGGAGCTGTTTTTT.

V and J are TRBV11-2 and TRBJ2-7; TRBD2 agrees at 7 bases. The V gene end was trimmed by 0 bases and the J gene end by 4 bases; junction bases not matched to a gene: 6. The CDR3 extends over 15 amino acids. Germline CDR1 reads SGHAT; CDR2 reads FQNNGV. Here the CDR3 reads CASSLDPAGYYEQYF. In nucleotides, the CDR3 is TGTGCCAGCAGCTTAGATCCAGCGGGGTATTACGAGCAGTACTTC.

The chain links TRBV5-6 to TRBJ2-3; TRBD2 matches at 11 bases. Germline V lookup: CDR1 SGHDT, CDR2 YYEEEE. The CDR3 runs 16 residues. The junction had 5 bases not matched to a gene; V was cut back by 4 bases and J by 1 base. CDR3 sequence: CASSTPGLAGTDTQYF. CDR3 DNA sequence: TGTGCCAGCAGCACACCGGGACTAGCGGGCACAGATACGCAGTATTTT. The full variable domain, in which reference TRBV5-6 and TRBJ2-3 provide the parts outside the CDR3, is DAGVTQSPTHLIKTRGQQVTLRCSPKSGHDTVSWYQQALGQGPQFIFQYYEEEERQRGNFPDRFSGHQFPNYSSELNVNALLLGDSALYLCASSTPGLAGTDTQYFGPGTRLTVL.

This chain joins TRBV7-9 and TRBJ1-1; 9 bases align to TRBD1. J was trimmed by 12 bases and V by 5 bases; bases with no gene match: 4. CDR1 and CDR2 (germline): SEHNR, FQNEAQ (reference sequence). This CDR3 is 11 amino acids long. CDR3 nucleotides: TGTGCCAGCAGCCAGGGACAGGGAACTTTCTTT. Its protein is CASSQGQGTFF.

The genes are TRBV4-3 and TRBJ1-1; possibly TRBD1 for D (5 bases). The CDR3 is 15 residues long. Deletions cut 1 base from V and 7 bases from J, with 16 bases between. The V gene's germline CDR1 is LGHNA and CDR2 YSLEER. The CDR3 reads CASSQGARTLREAFF. CDR3 DNA: TGCGCCAGCAGCCAAGGGGCCCGGACACTACGTGAAGCTTTCTTT.